This is a list of T cell receptor beta chains from one sample in a study of cytomegalovirus exposure and HLA in healthy donors. Produced via immunoSEQ multiplex PCR; TCRdb's table is partial and in-frame only. The sample holds 100,000 to 150,000 clones, about three quarters seen once. Source material: PBMCs. These TCRs come from a woman aged 30 to 39 in good health and CMV-seronegative. Each CDR3 is given with its conserved first and last residue. D genes are given only for firm matches. Size is omitted from some rows. Given values are once, few, many or a class for expanded clones.

v_gene: TRBV9
d_gene: TRBD2
j_gene: TRBJ2-7
abundance: once
CDR3aa: CASSVQSGRGDEQYF
CDR3nt: TGTGCCAGCAGCGTTCAAAGCGGGAGGGGAGACGAGCAGTACTTC

v_gene: TRBV25-1
d_gene: TRBD1
j_gene: TRBJ1-4
abundance: -
CDR3aa: CASETGSKKLFF
CDR3nt: TGTGCCAGCGAGACAGGGTCGAAAAAACTGTTTTTT

v_gene: TRBV5-6
d_gene: TRBD1
j_gene: TRBJ2-2
abundance: -
CDR3aa: CASSFLDRGLFF
CDR3nt: TGTGCCAGCAGCTTTCTGGACAGGGGTTTGTTTTTT

v_gene: TRBV9
d_gene: TRBD2
j_gene: TRBJ2-1
abundance: -
CDR3aa: CASSVGAGGEIEQFF
CDR3nt: TGTGCCAGCAGCGTAGGAGCGGGAGGGGAAATTGAGCAGTTCTTC

v_gene: TRBV7-9
d_gene: TRBD1
j_gene: TRBJ2-7
abundance: -
CDR3aa: CASRGDSGEQYF
CDR3nt: TGTGCCAGCAGAGGGGACAGCGGCGAGCAGTACTTC

v_gene: TRBV27
d_gene: TRBD1
j_gene: TRBJ2-3
abundance: -
CDR3aa: CASSRQGAITDTQYF
CDR3nt: TGTGCCAGCAGCAGACAGGGGGCAATCACAGATACGCAGTATTTT

v_gene: TRBV5-5
d_gene: -
j_gene: TRBJ1-6
abundance: -
CDR3aa: CASSSTGTSYSPLHF
CDR3nt: TGTGCCAGCAGCTCTACCGGGACAAGTTATTCACCCCTCCACTTT

v_gene: TRBV5-6
d_gene: TRBD1
j_gene: TRBJ1-6
abundance: -
CDR3aa: CASSGDRGVRSPLHF
CDR3nt: TGTGCCAGCAGCGGGGACAGGGGCGTGCGCTCACCCCTCCACTTT

v_gene: TRBV12-5
d_gene: -
j_gene: TRBJ2-7
abundance: few
CDR3aa: CASGFQLHREPRRPDSYEQYF
CDR3nt: TGTGCTAGTGGTTTCCAACTACACCGGGAACCCAGGCGACCCGACTCCTACGAGCAGTACTTC

v_gene: TRBV19
d_gene: -
j_gene: TRBJ1-1
abundance: -
CDR3aa: CASSIVPSQGTEAFF
CDR3nt: TGTGCCAGTAGTATAGTTCCCTCGCAGGGCACTGAAGCTTTCTTT

v_gene: TRBV19
d_gene: -
j_gene: TRBJ2-1
abundance: -
CDR3aa: CASSIDGSGTYNEQFF
CDR3nt: TGTGCCAGTAGTATAGATGGTAGCGGAACCTACAATGAGCAGTTCTTC

v_gene: TRBV19
d_gene: TRBD1
j_gene: TRBJ2-3
abundance: -
CDR3aa: CASSRTGEQYF
CDR3nt: TGTGCCAGTAGTAGAACAGGGGAGCAGTATTTT

v_gene: TRBV9
d_gene: TRBD2
j_gene: TRBJ2-1
abundance: few
CDR3aa: CASSVDSGGYNEQFF
CDR3nt: TGTGCCAGCAGCGTAGATAGCGGGGGGTACAATGAGCAGTTCTTC

v_gene: TRBV5-1
d_gene: -
j_gene: TRBJ2-7
abundance: few
CDR3aa: CASSLSSGSYEQYF
CDR3nt: TGCGCCAGCAGCTTGAGTAGCGGCTCCTACGAGCAGTACTTC

v_gene: TRBV5-1
d_gene: TRBD1
j_gene: TRBJ1-2
abundance: few
CDR3aa: CASSLMTGNYGYTF
CDR3nt: TGCGCCAGCAGCTTGATGACAGGGAACTATGGCTACACCTTC

v_gene: TRBV7-3
d_gene: -
j_gene: TRBJ2-7
abundance: once
CDR3aa: CASSLEGTGPYEQYF
CDR3nt: TGTGCCAGCAGCTTAGAGGGCACTGGTCCCTACGAGCAGTACTTC

v_gene: TRBV28
d_gene: -
j_gene: TRBJ1-1
abundance: -
CDR3aa: CASSSRTVMNTEAFF
CDR3nt: TGTGCCAGCAGTTCCCGGACAGTAATGAACACTGAAGCTTTCTTT

v_gene: TRBV7-9
d_gene: TRBD1
j_gene: TRBJ2-6
abundance: -
CDR3aa: CASSLPPDRFSGANVLTF
CDR3nt: TGTGCCAGCAGCTTACCCCCGGACAGGTTCTCTGGGGCCAACGTCCTGACTTTC

v_gene: TRBV6-5
d_gene: -
j_gene: TRBJ1-2
abundance: -
CDR3aa: CASSSRGGGNYGYTF
CDR3nt: TGTGCCAGCAGTTCCCGCGGGGGAGGGAACTATGGCTACACCTTC

v_gene: TRBV2
d_gene: TRBD1
j_gene: TRBJ1-2
abundance: -
CDR3aa: CATQGPGTAYGYTF
CDR3nt: TGTGCCACCCAGGGACCCGGGACAGCCTATGGCTACACCTTC

v_gene: TRBV5-1
d_gene: -
j_gene: TRBJ1-1
abundance: -
CDR3aa: CASSQDTEAFF
CDR3nt: TGCGCCAGCAGCCAGGACACTGAAGCTTTCTTT

v_gene: TRBV27
d_gene: TRBD2
j_gene: TRBJ2-1
abundance: -
CDR3aa: CASRTSGSYNEQFF
CDR3nt: TGTGCCAGCAGGACTAGCGGAAGTTACAATGAGCAGTTCTTC

v_gene: TRBV20-1
d_gene: TRBD1
j_gene: TRBJ1-1
abundance: few
CDR3aa: CSAKGAGGAFF
CDR3nt: TGCAGTGCTAAGGGGGCCGGGGGAGCTTTCTTT

v_gene: TRBV5-6
d_gene: TRBD1
j_gene: TRBJ1-5
abundance: -
CDR3aa: CASSPGQGDQPQHF
CDR3nt: TGTGCCAGCAGTCCGGGACAGGGGGATCAGCCCCAGCATTTT

v_gene: TRBV5-4
d_gene: -
j_gene: TRBJ2-7
abundance: -
CDR3aa: CASSLDPFSYEQYF
CDR3nt: TGTGCCAGCAGCTTGGATCCGTTCTCCTACGAGCAGTACTTC

v_gene: TRBV7-6
d_gene: -
j_gene: TRBJ2-2
abundance: -
CDR3aa: CASSPVIRGANTGELFF
CDR3nt: TGTGCCAGCAGCCCCGTTATTAGGGGCGCGAACACCGGGGAGCTGTTTTTT

v_gene: TRBV30
d_gene: TRBD1
j_gene: TRBJ1-3
abundance: -
CDR3aa: CAWSKDRILSGNTIYF
CDR3nt: TGTGCCTGGAGTAAGGACAGGATTCTCTCTGGAAACACCATATATTTT

v_gene: TRBV4-1
d_gene: -
j_gene: TRBJ1-2
abundance: -
CDR3aa: CASSHGGIEDGYTF
CDR3nt: TGCGCCAGCAGCCATGGGGGGATAGAGGATGGCTACACCTTC

v_gene: TRBV7-2
d_gene: -
j_gene: TRBJ2-7
abundance: few
CDR3aa: CASSLDGLRYEQYF
CDR3nt: TGTGCCAGCAGCTTAGATGGGCTTCGCTACGAGCAGTACTTC

v_gene: TRBV30
d_gene: -
j_gene: TRBJ2-1
abundance: few
CDR3aa: CAWSGQFNEQFF
CDR3nt: TGTGCCTGGAGTGGTCAGTTTAATGAGCAGTTCTTC

v_gene: TRBV11-3
d_gene: -
j_gene: TRBJ1-5
abundance: -
CDR3aa: CASSSGAAQPQHF
CDR3nt: TGTGCCAGCAGCTCTGGGGCCGCCCAGCCCCAGCATTTT

v_gene: TRBV6-1
d_gene: -
j_gene: TRBJ2-7
abundance: -
CDR3aa: CASSRDKISYEQYF
CDR3nt: TGTGCCAGCAGTCGAGACAAGATCTCCTACGAGCAGTACTTC

v_gene: TRBV7-2
d_gene: TRBD1
j_gene: TRBJ1-1
abundance: -
CDR3aa: CASSLALRQGMNTEAFF
CDR3nt: TGTGCCAGCAGCTTAGCCCTCAGACAGGGCATGAACACTGAAGCTTTCTTT

v_gene: TRBV5-1
d_gene: -
j_gene: TRBJ1-1
abundance: -
CDR3aa: CASSSRTVMNTEAFF
CDR3nt: TGCGCCAGCAGCTCCCGGACAGTCATGAACACTGAAGCTTTCTTT

v_gene: TRBV6-5
d_gene: -
j_gene: TRBJ1-2
abundance: -
CDR3aa: CASSTGFFYTF
CDR3nt: TGTGCCAGCAGTACAGGGTTTTTCTACACCTTC

v_gene: TRBV15
d_gene: TRBD1
j_gene: TRBJ1-2
abundance: -
CDR3aa: CATSETGGFLKKGYTF
CDR3nt: TGTGCCACCAGCGAGACAGGGGGTTTCTTAAAAAAGGGCTACACCTTC

v_gene: TRBV7-9
d_gene: TRBD2
j_gene: TRBJ2-1
abundance: few
CDR3aa: CASSSTSGTYNEQFF
CDR3nt: TGTGCCAGCAGCTCGACTAGCGGGACCTACAATGAGCAGTTCTTC

v_gene: TRBV11-3
d_gene: -
j_gene: TRBJ2-3
abundance: -
CDR3aa: CASSLSWAGSTDTQYF
CDR3nt: TGTGCCAGCAGCTTGTCGTGGGCGGGGAGCACAGATACGCAGTATTTT

v_gene: TRBV19
d_gene: -
j_gene: TRBJ2-4
abundance: -
CDR3aa: CASSVSLAKNIQYF
CDR3nt: TGTGCCAGTAGTGTGAGTCTAGCCAAAAACATTCAGTACTTC

v_gene: TRBV7-2
d_gene: -
j_gene: TRBJ2-5
abundance: -
CDR3aa: CASSLAGVGETQYF
CDR3nt: TGTGCCAGCAGCTTAGCGGGAGTTGGGGAGACCCAGTACTTC

v_gene: TRBV27
d_gene: TRBD1
j_gene: TRBJ2-7
abundance: few
CDR3aa: CASSLRTGRGSYEQYF
CDR3nt: TGTGCCAGCAGTTTAAGGACAGGGCGAGGCTCCTACGAGCAGTACTTC

v_gene: TRBV6-5
d_gene: -
j_gene: TRBJ1-2
abundance: -
CDR3aa: CASSRTQGRGYTF
CDR3nt: TGTGCCAGCAGTCGGACCCAGGGTCGCGGCTACACCTTC

v_gene: TRBV6-5
d_gene: -
j_gene: TRBJ1-1
abundance: -
CDR3aa: CASSYSGGRGNTEAFF
CDR3nt: TGTGCCAGCAGTTACTCAGGTGGCAGGGGGAACACTGAAGCTTTCTTT

v_gene: TRBV30
d_gene: -
j_gene: TRBJ2-5
abundance: -
CDR3aa: CAWSETTEETQYF
CDR3nt: TGTGCCTGGAGTGAGACTACCGAAGAGACCCAGTACTTC

v_gene: TRBV27
d_gene: -
j_gene: TRBJ1-2
abundance: -
CDR3aa: CASSLFGGNNYGYTF
CDR3nt: TGTGCCAGCAGTTTATTTGGGGGGAATAACTATGGCTACACCTTC

v_gene: TRBV5-1
d_gene: -
j_gene: TRBJ2-3
abundance: -
CDR3aa: CASSLGGGGGTDTQYF
CDR3nt: TGCGCCAGCAGCTTAGGTGGGGGGGGCGGCACAGATACGCAGTATTTT

v_gene: TRBV12-5
d_gene: -
j_gene: TRBJ2-7
abundance: few
CDR3aa: CASGPPPGGSEQYF
CDR3nt: TGTGCTAGTGGTCCCCCCCCTGGGGGGTCCGAGCAGTACTTC

v_gene: TRBV5-1
d_gene: TRBD2
j_gene: TRBJ2-1
abundance: -
CDR3aa: CASSLAGTSGVGEQFF
CDR3nt: TGCGCCAGCAGCTTGGCCGGGACTAGCGGCGTAGGGGAGCAGTTCTTC

v_gene: TRBV7-9
d_gene: -
j_gene: TRBJ1-1
abundance: -
CDR3aa: CASSSQMNTEAFF
CDR3nt: TGTGCCAGCAGTTCTCAGATGAACACTGAAGCTTTCTTT

v_gene: TRBV19
d_gene: -
j_gene: TRBJ2-2
abundance: -
CDR3aa: CASTSSGERDTGELFF
CDR3nt: TGTGCCAGTACTAGTTCCGGGGAACGGGACACCGGGGAGCTGTTTTTT

v_gene: TRBV5-6
d_gene: -
j_gene: TRBJ2-7
abundance: -
CDR3aa: CASRGGTSYEQYF
CDR3nt: TGTGCCAGCAGGGGCGGGACCTCCTACGAGCAGTACTTC

v_gene: TRBV10-3
d_gene: -
j_gene: TRBJ1-2
abundance: -
CDR3aa: CAISGDTLSYGYTF
CDR3nt: TGTGCCATCAGTGGGGACACGCTTAGCTATGGCTACACCTTC

v_gene: TRBV7-9
d_gene: TRBD1
j_gene: TRBJ1-2
abundance: -
CDR3aa: CASSLVGGPIGYTF
CDR3nt: TGTGCCAGCAGCTTAGTAGGGGGCCCTATCGGCTACACCTTC

v_gene: TRBV2
d_gene: -
j_gene: TRBJ2-3
abundance: -
CDR3aa: CASRKGDTDTQYF
CDR3nt: TGTGCCAGCAGGAAGGGGGACACAGATACGCAGTATTTT

v_gene: TRBV11-2
d_gene: -
j_gene: TRBJ2-7
abundance: -
CDR3aa: CASKTLRSEQYF
CDR3nt: TGTGCCAGCAAGACTCTAAGGAGCGAGCAGTACTTC